These T cell receptor beta chains were read from a single sample in a study of identical twins. Each CDR3 protein is one row after TCRdb ran MiXCR on the 5' RACE reads. In the table there are about 790,000 distinct CDR3 sequences, 15% to 20% of which are singletons. These data were also reused for a study on T cells expressing NK-cell markers.

The material sequenced was PBMCs. These TCRs come from a woman under 30 in good health. Each CDR3 is given with its conserved first and last residue. A D gene is named only where the DNA matches it firmly. Clone size is given for some rows only: seen once, a few or many times, or a class if the clone is expanded.

CDR3 DNA: TGTGCCAGCAGCGAGGAGCAGTACTTC
CDR3 protein: CASSEEQYF
clone size: -
D gene: -
V gene: TRBV7-2
J gene: TRBJ2-7

CDR3 DNA: TGTGCCAGCAGCATACAAAGCGGAAGATCCTACAATGAGCAGTTCTTC
CDR3 protein: CASSIQSGRSYNEQFF
clone size: -
D gene: -
V gene: TRBV9
J gene: TRBJ2-1

CDR3 DNA: TGTGCCAGCAGCCTGGAGCGCCCTAATGAAAAACTGTTTTTT
CDR3 protein: CASSLERPNEKLFF
clone size: -
D gene: -
V gene: TRBV6-1
J gene: TRBJ1-4

CDR3 DNA: TGTGCCAGCAGCGTAGGTCCCAAGTACCAAGAGACCCAGTACTTC
CDR3 protein: CASSVGPKYQETQYF
clone size: -
D gene: -
V gene: TRBV9
J gene: TRBJ2-5

CDR3 DNA: TGTGCCAGCAGCTTAGTACAGAAGATGACCACCGGGGAGCTGTTTTTT
CDR3 protein: CASSLVQKMTTGELFF
clone size: few
D gene: -
V gene: TRBV7-2
J gene: TRBJ2-2

CDR3 DNA: TGTGCCAGCAGCCGAGCGGGGGAACAGGCAGATACGCAGTATTTT
CDR3 protein: CASSRAGEQADTQYF
clone size: -
D gene: TRBD2
V gene: TRBV3-1
J gene: TRBJ2-3

CDR3 DNA: TGTGCCTGGAGTGTCGGGTCCCCCGGGGAGCTGTTTTTT
CDR3 protein: CAWSVGSPGELFF
clone size: -
D gene: -
V gene: TRBV30
J gene: TRBJ2-2

CDR3 DNA: TGTGCCAGCAGCCCCCCCCCCGTTCAAAGCTCCTACAATGAGCAGTTCTTC
CDR3 protein: CASSPPPVQSSYNEQFF
clone size: -
D gene: -
V gene: TRBV7-9
J gene: TRBJ2-1

CDR3 DNA: TGCGCCAGCAGCGCCGGACTAGCGGGACTAACAGATACGCAGTATTTT
CDR3 protein: CASSAGLAGLTDTQYF
clone size: few
D gene: TRBD2
V gene: TRBV5-1
J gene: TRBJ2-3

CDR3 DNA: TGTGCCAGCAAGGGGGGATTGGGCACTGAAGCTTTCTTT
CDR3 protein: CASKGGLGTEAFF
clone size: few
D gene: -
V gene: TRBV12-3/TRBV12-4
J gene: TRBJ1-1

CDR3 DNA: TGTGCCAGCAGCCCCTCGACTAGCGGGTCCTACGAGCAGTACTTC
CDR3 protein: CASSPSTSGSYEQYF
clone size: -
D gene: TRBD2
V gene: TRBV6-1
J gene: TRBJ2-7

CDR3 DNA: TGTGCCAGCAGCCCCACAGGGGGCCACCTGAATGAGCAGTTCTTC
CDR3 protein: CASSPTGGHLNEQFF
clone size: -
D gene: TRBD1
V gene: TRBV6-1
J gene: TRBJ2-1

CDR3 DNA: TGTGCCAGCAGCCCTGACTTGGGGGTCGAGCAGTACTTC
CDR3 protein: CASSPDLGVEQYF
clone size: few
D gene: -
V gene: TRBV5-6
J gene: TRBJ2-7

CDR3 DNA: TGTGCCATCAGCCCTGGGGCGACCCAAGAGACCCAGTACTTC
CDR3 protein: CAISPGATQETQYF
clone size: few
D gene: -
V gene: TRBV10-3
J gene: TRBJ2-5

CDR3 DNA: TGCAGCGTTGAGGGGGCGGGCGAGCAGTACTTC
CDR3 protein: CSVEGAGEQYF
clone size: few
D gene: -
V gene: TRBV29-1
J gene: TRBJ2-7

CDR3 DNA: TGTGCCAGCAAGAGAGACAGGCCTAGCTCCTACAATGAGCAGTTCTTC
CDR3 protein: CASKRDRPSSYNEQFF
clone size: many
D gene: -
V gene: TRBV7-9
J gene: TRBJ2-1

CDR3 DNA: TGCAGCTTCCGGGGGACTACCACCAATGAGCAGTTCTTC
CDR3 protein: CSFRGTTTNEQFF
clone size: -
D gene: TRBD2
V gene: TRBV20-1
J gene: TRBJ2-1

CDR3 DNA: TGCGCCAGCAGCTCACCCTTTCGGGACAGTGGAAGCGAGCAGTACTTC
CDR3 protein: CASSSPFRDSGSEQYF
clone size: -
D gene: TRBD1
V gene: TRBV5-1
J gene: TRBJ2-7

CDR3 DNA: TGTGCCAGCAGCCAAGATCGGACTAGCGGGGGGAATGAGCAGTTCTTC
CDR3 protein: CASSQDRTSGGNEQFF
clone size: many
D gene: TRBD2
V gene: TRBV3-1
J gene: TRBJ2-1

CDR3 DNA: TGTGCCAGCAGTTCGGCGGGACTCCGGTCGGAGACCCAGTACTTC
CDR3 protein: CASSSAGLRSETQYF
clone size: -
D gene: -
V gene: TRBV6-2/TRBV6-3
J gene: TRBJ2-5

CDR3 DNA: TGTGCCAGCAGATCAGACGCGAGCTCCTACAATGAGCAGTTCTTC
CDR3 protein: CASRSDASSYNEQFF
clone size: -
D gene: -
V gene: TRBV6-1
J gene: TRBJ2-1

CDR3 DNA: TGTGCCAGCAGTTCCCGAGGGGGGGTTCGCAATGAGCAGTTCTTC
CDR3 protein: CASSSRGGVRNEQFF
clone size: few
D gene: -
V gene: TRBV27
J gene: TRBJ2-1

CDR3 DNA: TGTGCCAGCAGTTTACAGGGGGGCTGGAACACTGAAGCTTTCTTT
CDR3 protein: CASSLQGGWNTEAFF
clone size: few
D gene: TRBD1
V gene: TRBV12-3/TRBV12-4
J gene: TRBJ1-1

CDR3 DNA: TGCGCCAGCAGCACGGGACAGCTCTACGAGCAGTACTTC
CDR3 protein: CASSTGQLYEQYF
clone size: -
D gene: TRBD1
V gene: TRBV5-1
J gene: TRBJ2-7

CDR3 DNA: TGTGCCAGCATGAGAGGGGTAAGCGAGCAGTACTTC
CDR3 protein: CASMRGVSEQYF
clone size: -
D gene: -
V gene: TRBV27
J gene: TRBJ2-7

CDR3 DNA: TGTGCCAGCAGCCCCGAAAATTTCCCCTACGAGCAGTACTTC
CDR3 protein: CASSPENFPYEQYF
clone size: -
D gene: -
V gene: TRBV7-2
J gene: TRBJ2-7

CDR3 DNA: TGCGCCAGCAGCTTGGGCCAGGAGGGGTATGAGCAGTACTTC
CDR3 protein: CASSLGQEGYEQYF
clone size: -
D gene: -
V gene: TRBV5-1
J gene: TRBJ2-7

CDR3 DNA: TGTGCCAGCAGCCAAAGGACGGTCTCCTACGAGCAGTACTTC
CDR3 protein: CASSQRTVSYEQYF
clone size: many
D gene: -
V gene: TRBV3-1
J gene: TRBJ2-7

CDR3 DNA: TGCAGTGCCCCGACCAACAGGAGATTCTACGAGCAGTACTTC
CDR3 protein: CSAPTNRRFYEQYF
clone size: -
D gene: -
V gene: TRBV20-1
J gene: TRBJ2-7

CDR3 DNA: TGTGCCACCCTGGGGCTAACCGCACTTGGGGCCTACGAGCAGTACTTC
CDR3 protein: CATLGLTALGAYEQYF
clone size: -
D gene: -
V gene: TRBV6-1
J gene: TRBJ2-7

CDR3 DNA: TGCGCCAGCAGCCAAGATTATCGGGGGTGGGATGGCTACACCTTC
CDR3 protein: CASSQDYRGWDGYTF
clone size: few
D gene: -
V gene: TRBV4-3
J gene: TRBJ1-2

CDR3 DNA: TGCAGCGTTGAGCAGTCCAGGGATACCACAGATACGCAGTATTTT
CDR3 protein: CSVEQSRDTTDTQYF
clone size: -
D gene: -
V gene: TRBV29-1
J gene: TRBJ2-3

CDR3 DNA: TGTGCCAGCAGCGGGAGCGGGAGAGTAGACACAGATACGCAGTATTTT
CDR3 protein: CASSGSGRVDTDTQYF
clone size: -
D gene: TRBD2
V gene: TRBV7-2
J gene: TRBJ2-3

CDR3 DNA: TGTGCCAGCAGCTTAGCCTTTACTAGCGGGGGGGCATCCTACAATGAGCAGTTCTTC
CDR3 protein: CASSLAFTSGGASYNEQFF
clone size: few
D gene: TRBD2
V gene: TRBV11-1
J gene: TRBJ2-1

CDR3 DNA: TGCGCCAGCAGCTTACTAGCGGGGGTCTCCGGGGGTGAGCAGTTCTTC
CDR3 protein: CASSLLAGVSGGEQFF
clone size: few
D gene: TRBD2
V gene: TRBV5-1
J gene: TRBJ2-1

CDR3 DNA: TGTGCCAGCAGTTTATGGCCGATAGACAATGAGCAGTTCTTC
CDR3 protein: CASSLWPIDNEQFF
clone size: few
D gene: -
V gene: TRBV12-3/TRBV12-4
J gene: TRBJ2-1

CDR3 DNA: TGTGCCAGCAGCTTAGCCGATGACTACGAGCAGTACTTC
CDR3 protein: CASSLADDYEQYF
clone size: many
D gene: -
V gene: TRBV7-8
J gene: TRBJ2-7

CDR3 DNA: TGTGCCAGCAGCTTGTGGCGGGTAGTCAATGAGCAGTTCTTC
CDR3 protein: CASSLWRVVNEQFF
clone size: few
D gene: -
V gene: TRBV7-8
J gene: TRBJ2-1

CDR3 DNA: TGTGCCAGCAGCTTATACCATTCCTCCTACGAGCAGTACTTC
CDR3 protein: CASSLYHSSYEQYF
clone size: -
D gene: -
V gene: TRBV7-2
J gene: TRBJ2-7

CDR3 DNA: TGCAGTGCTAGAGAAGGGGGACTTGGAAACACCATATATTTT
CDR3 protein: CSAREGGLGNTIYF
clone size: -
D gene: -
V gene: TRBV20-1
J gene: TRBJ1-3

CDR3 DNA: TGTGCCAGCAGCGCATTCGGGCTAGCGGGGGGGCGCAATGAGCAGTTCTTC
CDR3 protein: CASSAFGLAGGRNEQFF
clone size: -
D gene: TRBD2
V gene: TRBV5-5
J gene: TRBJ2-1

CDR3 DNA: TGTGCCAGCAGCTTGAATCTGCGGACAGAGGTCAATGAGCAGTTCTTC
CDR3 protein: CASSLNLRTEVNEQFF
clone size: -
D gene: -
V gene: TRBV5-7
J gene: TRBJ2-1

CDR3 DNA: TGTGCCTGGAGTGTACGACTGCTCACAGATACGCAGTATTTT
CDR3 protein: CAWSVRLLTDTQYF
clone size: few
D gene: -
V gene: TRBV30
J gene: TRBJ2-3

CDR3 DNA: TGTGCCAGCAGTTTGGCGGGGGGCACAGATACGCAGTATTTT
CDR3 protein: CASSLAGGTDTQYF
clone size: many
D gene: TRBD2
V gene: TRBV5-1
J gene: TRBJ2-3

CDR3 DNA: TGTGCCAGCAGCCTATCTAGCGGGGGCTCCTACGAGCAGTACTTC
CDR3 protein: CASSLSSGGSYEQYF
clone size: -
D gene: TRBD2
V gene: TRBV9
J gene: TRBJ2-7

CDR3 DNA: TGTGCCAGCAGCTCCGCCCGGGACCCGGATTTGAACACTGAAGCTTTCTTT
CDR3 protein: CASSSARDPDLNTEAFF
clone size: few
D gene: -
V gene: TRBV13
J gene: TRBJ1-1